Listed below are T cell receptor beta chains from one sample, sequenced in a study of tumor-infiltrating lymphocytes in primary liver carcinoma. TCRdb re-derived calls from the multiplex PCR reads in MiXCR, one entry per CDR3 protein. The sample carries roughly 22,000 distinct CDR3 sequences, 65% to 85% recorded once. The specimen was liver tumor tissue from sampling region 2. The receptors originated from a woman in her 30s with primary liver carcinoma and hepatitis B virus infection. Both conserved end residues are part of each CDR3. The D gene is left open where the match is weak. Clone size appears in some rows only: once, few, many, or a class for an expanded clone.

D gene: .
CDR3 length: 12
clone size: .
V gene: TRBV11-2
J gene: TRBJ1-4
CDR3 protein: CASNPWGGKLFF
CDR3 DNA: TGTGCCAGCAATCCCTGGGGGGGAAAACTGTTTTTC

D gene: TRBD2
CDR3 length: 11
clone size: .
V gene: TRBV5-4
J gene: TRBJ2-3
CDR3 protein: CQQSGGGTQYF
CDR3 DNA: TGCCAGCAAAGCGGGGGAGGTACGCAGTATTTT

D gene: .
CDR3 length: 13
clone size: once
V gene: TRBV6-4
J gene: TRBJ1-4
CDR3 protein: CANISVRGEKLFF
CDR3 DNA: TGTGCCAACATATCGGTCAGAGGGGAAAAACTGTTTTTT

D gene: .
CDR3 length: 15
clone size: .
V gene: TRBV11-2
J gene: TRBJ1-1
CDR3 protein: CVSSLKRGWLNVAFF
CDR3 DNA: TGTGTCAGCAGCTTAAAAAGAGGGTGGTTAAATGTAGCTTTCTTT

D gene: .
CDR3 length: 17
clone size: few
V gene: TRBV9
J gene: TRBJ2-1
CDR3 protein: CASSVSRAASSYNEQFF
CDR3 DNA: TGTGCCAGCAGCGTCTCCAGAGCCGCCAGCTCCTACAATGAGCAGTTCTTC

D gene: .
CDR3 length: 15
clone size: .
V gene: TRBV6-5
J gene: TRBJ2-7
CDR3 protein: CASSYKDSNSYKQYF
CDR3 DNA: TGTGCTAGCAGTTACAAAGACAGCAACTCCTACAAGCAGTACTTC

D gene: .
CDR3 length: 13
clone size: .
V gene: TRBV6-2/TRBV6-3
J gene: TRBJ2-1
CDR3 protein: CVSTMEGRTFRPF
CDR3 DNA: TGTGTCAGCACTATGGAGGGCAGAACCTTTAGGCCCTTC

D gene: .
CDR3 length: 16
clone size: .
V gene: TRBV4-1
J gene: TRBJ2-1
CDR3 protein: CTSGQERVTGFGEQFF
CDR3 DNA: TGCACCAGCGGCCAAGAGAGGGTAACGGGATTTGGTGAGCAGTTCTTC

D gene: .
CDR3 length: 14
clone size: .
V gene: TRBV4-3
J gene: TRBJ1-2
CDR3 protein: CASSVELEICGDTF
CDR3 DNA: TGCGCCAGCAGCGTTGAGTTGGAGATCTGTGGCGACACCTTC

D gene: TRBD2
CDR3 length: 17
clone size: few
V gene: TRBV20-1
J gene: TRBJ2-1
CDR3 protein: CSGMGLAGAISYNEQFF
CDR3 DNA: TGCAGTGGGATGGGACTAGCGGGAGCGATTTCCTACAATGAGCAGTTCTTC

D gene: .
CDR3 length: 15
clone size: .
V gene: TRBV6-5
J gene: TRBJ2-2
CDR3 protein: CASSARTGFTGGLFF
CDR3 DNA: TGTGCCAGCAGTGCGCGGACGGGGTTCACCGGGGGGCTGTTTTTT

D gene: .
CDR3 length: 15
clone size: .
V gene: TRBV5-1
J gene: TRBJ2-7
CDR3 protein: CTSSPMADFVHEQYF
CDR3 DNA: TGCACCAGCAGCCCGATGGCGGACTTCGTTCACGAGCAGTACTTC

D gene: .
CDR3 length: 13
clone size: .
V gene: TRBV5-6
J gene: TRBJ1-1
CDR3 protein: CASSFVGVTEAFF
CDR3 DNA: TGTGCCAGTAGCTTCGTAGGTGTCACTGAAGCTTTCTTT

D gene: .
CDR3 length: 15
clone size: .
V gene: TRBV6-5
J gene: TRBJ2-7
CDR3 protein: CTSGYKDISSYEQYF
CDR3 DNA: TGTACCAGCGGTTACAAGGACATCAGCTCCTACGAGCAGTACTTC

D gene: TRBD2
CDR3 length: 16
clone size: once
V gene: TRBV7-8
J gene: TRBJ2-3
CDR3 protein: CASRLGAGGPDDMQYF
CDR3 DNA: TGTGCCAGCAGGTTAGGAGCGGGAGGGCCTGATGATATGCAGTATTTT

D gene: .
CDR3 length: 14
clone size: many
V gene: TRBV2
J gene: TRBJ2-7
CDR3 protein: CATEARQGVHEQYF
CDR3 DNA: TGTGCCACCGAAGCCCGGCAGGGCGTCCACGAGCAGTACTTC

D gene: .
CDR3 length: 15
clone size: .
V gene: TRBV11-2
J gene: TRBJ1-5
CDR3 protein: CASNLEPSTFQPQHF
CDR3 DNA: TGTGCCAGCAACCTAGAGCCCTCCACGTTTCAGCCCCAGCATTTT

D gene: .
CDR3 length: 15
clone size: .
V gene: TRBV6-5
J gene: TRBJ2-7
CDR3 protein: CASSYKYNSSHGQYF
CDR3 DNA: TGTGCCAGCAGTTACAAGTACAACAGCTCCCACGGGCAGTACTTC

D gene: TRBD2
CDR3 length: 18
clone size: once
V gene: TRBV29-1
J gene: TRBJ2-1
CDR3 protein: CSVSILAALAGGGNEQFF
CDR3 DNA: TGCAGCGTTTCAATACTGGCTGCCCTAGCGGGAGGTGGTAATGAGCAGTTCTTC

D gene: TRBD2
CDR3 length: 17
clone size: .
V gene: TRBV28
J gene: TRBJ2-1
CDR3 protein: CASPILAGVFGYNKQFF
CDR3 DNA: TGTGCCAGCCCCATACTAGCGGGAGTTTTCGGATACAATAAGCAGTTCTTC

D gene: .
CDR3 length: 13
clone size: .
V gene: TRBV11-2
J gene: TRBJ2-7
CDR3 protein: CAGSLGSNYEQYF
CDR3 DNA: TGTGCAGGCAGCTTAGGCTCAAACTACGAGCAGTATTTC

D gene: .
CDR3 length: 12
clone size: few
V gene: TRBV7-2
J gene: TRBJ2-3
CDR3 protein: CASSLSGDTQYF
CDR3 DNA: TGTGCCAGCAGCTTATCTGGAGATACGCAGTATTTT

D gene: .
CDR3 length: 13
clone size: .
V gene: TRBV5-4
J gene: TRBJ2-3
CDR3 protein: CASRPRLGDTQCF
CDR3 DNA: TGTGCCAGCAGACCGAGGTTGGGGGATACACAGTGTTTT

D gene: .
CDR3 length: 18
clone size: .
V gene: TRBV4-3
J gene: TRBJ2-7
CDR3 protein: CARSQAVTWGHISYEQYF
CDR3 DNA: TGCGCCAGGAGCCAGGCTGTGACGTGGGGTCACATTAGCTACGAGCAGTACTTC

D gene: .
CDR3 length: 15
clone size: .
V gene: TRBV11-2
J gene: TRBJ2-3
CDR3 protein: CASSSGRGWADMQYF
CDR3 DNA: TGTGCCAGCAGCTCAGGAAGAGGGTGGGCAGATATGCAGTATTTT

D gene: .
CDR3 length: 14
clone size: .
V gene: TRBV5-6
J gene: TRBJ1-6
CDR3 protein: CAISLVALGSPFYF
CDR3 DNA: .

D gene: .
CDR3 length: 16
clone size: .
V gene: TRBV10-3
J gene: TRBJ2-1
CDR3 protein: CAVSESMSGSYNEQFF
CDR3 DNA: TGTGCCGTCAGTGAGTCGATGAGCGGGTCCTACAATGAGCAGTTCTTC

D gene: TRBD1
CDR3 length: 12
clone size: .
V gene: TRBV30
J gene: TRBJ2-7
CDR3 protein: CAWSLTGGEQYF
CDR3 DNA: TGTGCCTGGAGTCTAACAGGGGGTGAGCAGTACTTC

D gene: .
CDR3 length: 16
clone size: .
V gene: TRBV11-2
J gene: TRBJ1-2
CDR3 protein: CTSSPRGRDWSYGRTF
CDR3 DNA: TGTACCAGCAGTCCACGAGGCAGGGATTGGAGCTATGGCCGCACCTTC

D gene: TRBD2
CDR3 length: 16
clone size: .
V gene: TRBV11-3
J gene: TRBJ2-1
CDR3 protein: CANSRLAGGGAYELFF
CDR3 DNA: TGTGCCAACAGCCGACTAGCGGGGGGGGGGGCGTATGAGCTGTTCTTC

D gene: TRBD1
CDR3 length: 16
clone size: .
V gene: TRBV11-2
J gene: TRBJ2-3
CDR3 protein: CASSRRGSLSTDLQYF
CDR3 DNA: TGTGCCAGCAGTCGCAGGGGGAGCCTAAGCACAGATCTGCAGTATTTT

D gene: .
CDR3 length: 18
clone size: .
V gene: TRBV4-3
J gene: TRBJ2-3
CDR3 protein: CANSQSVWLGDPHDTQYF
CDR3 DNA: TGCGCCAACAGTCAGTCGGTCTGGCTGGGTGATCCCCATGATACGCAGTATTTT

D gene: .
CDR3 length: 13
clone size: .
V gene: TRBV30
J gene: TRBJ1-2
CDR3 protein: CAWRQGLQYSYTF
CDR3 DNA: TGTGCTTGGAGGCAGGGTTTACAGTATAGCTACACCTTC

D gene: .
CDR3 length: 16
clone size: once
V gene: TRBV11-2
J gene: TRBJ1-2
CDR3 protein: CASRTRGGDWSYGYTF
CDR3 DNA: TGTGCCAGCAGAACACGAGGCGGAGATTGGAGCTATGGCTACACCTTC

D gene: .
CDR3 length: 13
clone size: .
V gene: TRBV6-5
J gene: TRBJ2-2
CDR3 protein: CASRQGQTGELFF
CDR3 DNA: TGTGCCAGCAGGCAAGGACAGACGGGGGAGCTGTTTTTT

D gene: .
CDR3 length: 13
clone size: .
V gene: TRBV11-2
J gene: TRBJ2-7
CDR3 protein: CASSLSVSPERYF
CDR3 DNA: TGTGCCAGCAGCTTAAGCGTTTCCCCTGAACGGTACTTC

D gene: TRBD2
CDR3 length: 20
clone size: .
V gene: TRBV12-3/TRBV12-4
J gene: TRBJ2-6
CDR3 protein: CASSLKGTTEVRSGANVLTF
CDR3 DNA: TGTGCCAGCAGCTTAAAGGGGACTACAGAGGTCCGCTCTGGGGCCAACGTCCTGACTTTC

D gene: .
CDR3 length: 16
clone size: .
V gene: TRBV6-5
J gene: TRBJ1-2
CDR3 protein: CASKMAQGSYSYGCTF
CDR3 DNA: TGTGCCAGCAAAATGGCACAGGGAAGTTATAGTTATGGCTGCACCTTC

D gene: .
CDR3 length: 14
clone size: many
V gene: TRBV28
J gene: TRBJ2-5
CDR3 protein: CASSAIGGWETQYF
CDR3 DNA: TGTGCCAGCAGTGCGATTGGGGGATGGGAGACCCAGTACTTC